This T cell receptor beta chain was obtained from a study of T cells in Graves' hyperthyroidism and ophthalmopathy. Trimming removed 1 base from V and 0 bases from J; junction bases left unmatched: 2. Germline-derived CDR1 and CDR2 are LNHNV and YYDKDF (reference sequence). The length of the CDR3 is 15 residues. Authors of the study amplified TCR beta CDR3 regions from RNA transcripts. Initially, a first-round RT-PCR of the TCR CDR3 employed the HTBI primer set. One entry per CDR3 protein, called by TCRdb with MiXCR from the multiplex PCR reads. The sample yields a few hundred thousand distinct CDR3 sequences, about 15% seen once. This clonotype was recorded many times. Hyperthyroidism had been newly diagnosed in patients aged 18 to 65, and its duration was under 2 months. Uncontrolled infection, other autoimmune disease, pregnancy or lactation led to exclusion.

Material for sequencing was blood. The rearrangement uses TRBV15 and TRBJ1-1, with TRBD1 identical over 7 bases. This TCR derives from a woman between 40 and 55 years old with Graves' hyperthyroidism. This CDR3 reads CATSRAQGMNTEAFF. In DNA form, the CDR3 reads TGTGCCACCAGCAGAGCACAGGGGATGAACACTGAAGCTTTCTTT. Drawing the rest from reference TRBV15 and TRBJ1-1, the complete variable domain is DAMVIQNPRYQVTQFGKPVTLSCSQTLNHNVMYWYQQKSSQAPKLLFHYYDKDFNNEADTPDNFQSRRPNTSFCFLDIRSPGLGDTAMYLCATSRAQGMNTEAFFGQGTRLTVV.